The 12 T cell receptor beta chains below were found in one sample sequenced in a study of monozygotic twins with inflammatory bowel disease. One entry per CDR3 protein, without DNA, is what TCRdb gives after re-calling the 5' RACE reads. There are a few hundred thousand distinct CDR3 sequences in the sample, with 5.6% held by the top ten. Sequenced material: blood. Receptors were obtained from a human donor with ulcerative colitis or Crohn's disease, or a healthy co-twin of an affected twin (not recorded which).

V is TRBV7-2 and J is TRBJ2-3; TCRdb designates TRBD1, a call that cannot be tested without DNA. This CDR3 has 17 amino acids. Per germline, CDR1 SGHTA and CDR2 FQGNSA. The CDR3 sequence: CASSLAARGLGTDTQYF.

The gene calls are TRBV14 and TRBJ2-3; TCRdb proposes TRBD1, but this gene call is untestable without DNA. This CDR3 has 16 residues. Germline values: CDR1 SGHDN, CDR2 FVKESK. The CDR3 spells CASRGKVDRVTDTQYF.

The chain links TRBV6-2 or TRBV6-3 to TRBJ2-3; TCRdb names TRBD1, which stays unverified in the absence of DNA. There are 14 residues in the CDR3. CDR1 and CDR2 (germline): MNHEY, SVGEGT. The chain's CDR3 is CASSWRGCTDTQYF.

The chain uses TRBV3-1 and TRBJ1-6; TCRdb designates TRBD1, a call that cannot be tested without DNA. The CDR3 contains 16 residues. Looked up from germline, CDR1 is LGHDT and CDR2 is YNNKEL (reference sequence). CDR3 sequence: CASSPIWQGGNSPLHF.

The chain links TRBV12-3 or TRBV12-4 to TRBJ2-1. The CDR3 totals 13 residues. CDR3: CASSFSGYNEQFF.

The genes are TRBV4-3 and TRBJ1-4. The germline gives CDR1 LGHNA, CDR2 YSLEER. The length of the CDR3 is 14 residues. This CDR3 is CASSQRHLNEKLFF.

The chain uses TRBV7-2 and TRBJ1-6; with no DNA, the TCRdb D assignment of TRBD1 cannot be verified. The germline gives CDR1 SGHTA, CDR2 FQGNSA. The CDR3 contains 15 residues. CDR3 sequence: CASSYRTGGISPLHF. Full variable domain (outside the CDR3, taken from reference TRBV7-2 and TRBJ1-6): GAGVSQSPSNKVTEKGKDVELRCDPISGHTALYWYRQSLGQGLEFLIYFQGNSAPDKSGLPSDRFSAERTGGSVSTLTIQRTQQEDSAVYLCASSYRTGGISPLHFGNGTRLTVT.

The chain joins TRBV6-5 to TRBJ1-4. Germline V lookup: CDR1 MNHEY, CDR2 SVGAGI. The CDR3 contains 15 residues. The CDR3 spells CASSYSKAFNEKLFF.

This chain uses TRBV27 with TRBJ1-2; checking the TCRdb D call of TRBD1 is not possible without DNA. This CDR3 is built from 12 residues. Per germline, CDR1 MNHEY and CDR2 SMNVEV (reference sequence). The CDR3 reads CASSLGRGGYTF.

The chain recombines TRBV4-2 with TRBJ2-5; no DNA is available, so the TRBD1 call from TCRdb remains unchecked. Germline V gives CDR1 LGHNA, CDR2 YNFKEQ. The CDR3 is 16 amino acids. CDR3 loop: CASSQETTGTQETQYF.

The chain's CDR3 is CASRTTGVGEKLFF. This chain connects TRBV12-3 or TRBV12-4 to TRBJ1-4; as DNA is missing, the TRBD1 call by TCRdb cannot be tested. The CDR3 has 14 residues.

CDR3 amino acids: CASSYGVGTPNEQFF. The chain is built from TRBV6-5 and TRBJ2-1; TCRdb names TRBD1, which stays unverified in the absence of DNA. The V gene's germline CDR1 is MNHEY and CDR2 SVGAGI. CDR3 length: 15 amino acids.